These 5 T cell receptor beta chains were all obtained from the same sample, sequenced in a study of shared clonotypes between healthy human individuals. TCRdb's table, derived via immunoSEQ multiplex PCR, lists solely in-frame clones and lacks some. The data show under 1,100,000 clones, around 76% seen once. Source material: memory CD4+ T cells sorted from blood. The subset: CD45RA-negative fraction. Receptors were obtained from a man between 18 and 29 years old in good health.

This sequence joins TRBV19 and TRBJ2-5; possibly TRBD1 or TRBD2 for D (6 bases each). Deletions cut 7 bases from V and 3 bases from J, with 18 bases between. This CDR3 is built from 15 residues. CDR1 and CDR2 from the germline V gene are LNHDA and SQIVND (reference sequence). In nucleotides, the CDR3 is TGTGCCAGTATGAGGGGGGCAGGGGTAGAAGAGACCCAGTACTTC. Its translation is CASMRGAGVEETQYF.

The DNA of the CDR3 is TGTGCCAGCAGCTTGGCAGGGTCCTCCTACAATGAGCAGTTCTTC. It translates to CASSLAGSSYNEQFF. This sequence joins TRBV5-8 and TRBJ2-1, with TRBD1 as a possible D gene (5 bases). Deletions cut 0 bases from V and 0 bases from J, with 7 bases between. Germline values: CDR1 SGHTS, CDR2 YDEGEE. This CDR3 contains 15 residues.

V usage is TRBV4-3 and J usage is TRBJ2-5; 7 nucleotides match TRBD2. Trimming at V came to 3 bases and at J to 3 bases, leaving 7 bases not matched to a gene. Germline lookup yields CDR1 LGHNA and CDR2 YSLEER. The CDR3 has 15 residues. The DNA for the CDR3 is TGCGCCAGCAGCCAGTCTAGCGGATATAAAGAGACCCAGTACTTC. Protein sequence: CASSQSSGYKETQYF.

The gene calls are TRBV5-1 and TRBJ2-3, with TRBD1 matching over 7 bases. The trim removed 6 bases at V and 1 base at J, leaving 5 bases unmatched. The CDR3 extends over 14 amino acids. CDR1 and CDR2 (germline): SGHRS, YFSETQ. The CDR3 protein is CASTTGQGTDTQYF. In nucleotides, the CDR3 is TGCGCCAGCACAACCGGACAGGGCACAGATACGCAGTATTTT.

The chain is built from TRBV5-1 and TRBJ1-4; D is ambiguous. Germline CDR1 SGHRS, CDR2 YFSETQ. CDR3 size: 14 residues. V lost 4 bases, J lost 8 bases, and 15 bases lay in between. The CDR3 reads CASSPGRVGEKLFF. In DNA form, the CDR3 reads TGCGCCAGCAGCCCTGGCCGGGTTGGAGAAAAACTGTTTTTT.